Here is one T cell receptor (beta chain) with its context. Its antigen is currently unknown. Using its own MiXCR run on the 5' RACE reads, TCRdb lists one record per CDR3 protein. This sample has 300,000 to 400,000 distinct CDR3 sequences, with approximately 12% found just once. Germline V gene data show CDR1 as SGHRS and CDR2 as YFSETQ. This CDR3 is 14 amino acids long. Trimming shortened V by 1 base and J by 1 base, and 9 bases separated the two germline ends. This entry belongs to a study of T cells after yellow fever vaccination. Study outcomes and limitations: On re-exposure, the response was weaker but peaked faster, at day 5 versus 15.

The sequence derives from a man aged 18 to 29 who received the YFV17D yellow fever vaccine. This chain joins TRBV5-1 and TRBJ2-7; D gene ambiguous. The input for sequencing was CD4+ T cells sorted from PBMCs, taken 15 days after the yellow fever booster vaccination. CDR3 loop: CASSLSTPSYEQYF. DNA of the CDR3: TGCGCCAGCAGCTTGTCTACACCATCCTACGAGCAGTACTTC.